Listed here are 24 T cell receptor beta chains from one sample, sequenced in a study of cytomegalovirus exposure and HLA in healthy donors. Profiled with immunoSEQ multiplex PCR; TCRdb holds only in-frame clones, not every one. Here the sample spans about 74,000 clones, roughly 94% being singletons. Material: PBMCs. The receptors derive from a man between 18 and 35 years old in good health and CMV-seropositive.

The chain combines TRBV9 with TRBJ1-1; no clear D gene. Trimming stripped 0 bases from V and 1 base from J, with 10 bases between. Germline-derived CDR1 and CDR2 are SGDLS and YYNGEE. This CDR3 has 15 amino acids. The CDR3 region has the DNA TGTGCCAGCAGCGTAGGGAGCTCAGAGAACACTGAAGCTTTCTTT. This translates into CASSVGSSENTEAFF.

The CDR3 reads CASSHRDRVYGYTF. CDR3 nucleotide sequence: TGTGCCAGCAGCCACCGAGACAGGGTCTATGGCTACACCTTC. The chain couples TRBV11-2 to TRBJ1-2, with TRBD1 matching 7 bases. The ends lost 5 bases at V and 4 bases at J; junction bases unmatched: 7. CDR3 length: 14 amino acids. Germline loops: CDR1 SGHAT, CDR2 FQNNGV. The complete variable domain, with remaining parts taken from reference TRBV11-2 and TRBJ1-2, reads EAGVAQSPRYKIIEKRQSVAFWCNPISGHATLYWYQQILGQGPKLLIQFQNNGVVDDSQLPKDRFSAERLKGVDSTLKIQPAKLEDSAVYLCASSHRDRVYGYTFGSGTRLTVV.

The chain combines TRBV10-3 with TRBJ2-2; 9 bases line up with TRBD1. CDR1 is ENHRY, CDR2 SYGVKD, per germline. The CDR3 runs to 14 residues. The J segment lost 4 bases and the V segment lost 5 bases, leaving 2 bases of the junction unmatched. CDR3 sequence reads: CAISKGQGTGELFF. The CDR3, as DNA: TGTGCCATCAGTAAGGGACAGGGCACCGGGGAGCTGTTTTTT.

The V and J genes are TRBV5-4 and TRBJ2-3; 7 bases align to TRBD1. Per the germline V gene, CDR1 is SGHNT and CDR2 is YYREEE (reference sequence). The V segment lost 3 bases and the J segment 1 base; nucleotides outside the gene matches: 2. The CDR3 spans 14 residues. The CDR3, as DNA: TGTGCCAGCAGCTCCGGGACAGGCACAGATACGCAGTATTTT. This codes for CASSSGTGTDTQYF.

The J gene is TRBJ1-5, the V gene TRBV10-3, with 7 nucleotides matching TRBD1. V lost 10 bases and J lost 5; bases outside the gene matches: 5. This CDR3 region has 12 residues. Germline loops: CDR1 ENHRY, CDR2 SYGVKD. The CDR3 bases are TGTGCCACAAATACAGGGGATCAGCCCCAGCATTTT. It codes for CATNTGDQPQHF.

The rearrangement joins TRBV5-1 to TRBJ2-5, with a weak D call TRBD2 (5 bases). With 1 base removed from V and 3 bases from J, the gap between germline ends came to 7 bases. Per the germline V gene, CDR1 is SGHRS and CDR2 is YFSETQ. The CDR3 runs to 13 residues. CDR3 bases: TGCGCCAGCAGCTTGATGCGGGAAGAGACCCAGTACTTC. It codes for CASSLMREETQYF.

This chain connects TRBV18 to TRBJ1-2, with D possibly being TRBD1 (6 bases). Trimming took off 3 bases at V and 7 bases at J, with 21 bases between the two ends. Germline V gene lookup returns CDR1 KGHSH and CDR2 LQKENI. This CDR3 has 16 amino acids. DNA of the CDR3: TGTGCCAGCTCACCGTCCGTAGGGGGAAGTCTCTCTGGCTACACCTTC. It yields the protein CASSPSVGGSLSGYTF. Filled out from reference TRBV18 and TRBJ1-2, the complete variable domain reads NAGVMQNPRHLVRRRGQEARLRCSPMKGHSHVYWYRQLPEEGLKFMVYLQKENIIDESGMPKERFSAEFPKEGPSILRIQQVVRGDSAAYFCASSPSVGGSLSGYTFGSGTRLTVV.

This chain joins TRBV27 and TRBJ1-4, with no clear D. The CDR3 contains 14 residues. The germline V and J ends were trimmed by 5 bases and 8 bases, with 15 bases remaining between them. The germline gives CDR1 MNHEY, CDR2 SMNVEV (reference sequence). In nucleotides, the CDR3 is TGTGCCAGCAGTACCTCGAGGGAAGGGGAAAAACTGTTTTTT. This sequence encodes CASSTSREGEKLFF.

The chain has TRBV9 and TRBJ2-3, with TRBD1 matching over 8 bases. In germline, CDR1 is SGDLS, CDR2 YYNGEE. The CDR3 is made up of 15 amino acids. Unmatched junction bases numbered 6, after V lost 4 bases and J lost 2 bases. The CDR3 is CASSSRTGHTDTQYF. CDR3 nucleotide sequence: TGTGCCAGCAGCTCCCGGACAGGGCACACAGATACGCAGTATTTT.

J is TRBJ2-7 and V is TRBV28; D may be TRBD1 (7 bases). V was shortened by 6 bases and J by 0 bases, with 12 bases between the two germline ends. Germline lookup yields CDR1 MDHEN and CDR2 SYDVKM. This CDR3 spans 14 amino acids. In DNA, the CDR3 is TGTGCCAGCAGCCGCGGGACAGCCTCCTACGAGCAGTACTTC. This gives the protein CASSRGTASYEQYF. Full variable domain (rest looked up from reference TRBV28 and TRBJ2-7): DVKVTQSSRYLVKRTGEKVFLECVQDMDHENMFWYRQDPGLGLRLIYFSYDVKMKEKGDIPEGYSVSREKKERFSLILESASTNQTSMYLCASSRGTASYEQYFGPGTRLTVT.

The J gene is TRBJ1-1, the V gene TRBV30; 9 bases agree with TRBD1. Trimming at V came to 3 bases and at J to 0 bases, leaving 11 bases not matched to a gene. Looked up from germline, CDR1 is GTSNPN and CDR2 is SVGIG (reference sequence). This CDR3 has 17 residues. DNA for the CDR3: TGTGCCTGGAGGAAGGTGGACAGGGGAGGGATGAACACTGAAGCTTTCTTT. It yields the protein CAWRKVDRGGMNTEAFF.

The CDR3 nucleotides are TGTGCCAGCAGCCACACAGGGAACCCCTCCGGAGAGACCCAGTACTTC. It is translated as CASSHTGNPSGETQYF. The chain joins TRBV11-2 to TRBJ2-5; tentative D call: TRBD1 (6 bases). The CDR3 sequence is 16 residues long. The V end was cut by 5 bases, the J end by 4 bases, with 20 bases between. In germline, CDR1 is SGHAT, CDR2 FQNNGV.

The chain recombines TRBV9 with TRBJ2-7, with 9 bases aligning to TRBD1. CDR3 length: 14 amino acids. Germline CDR1 and CDR2: SGDLS and YYNGEE. V dropped 3 bases and J dropped 6; count of bases not matched to a gene: 7. CDR3 nucleotide sequence: TGTGCCAGCAGCGACAGGGGGCAGTTGGGCGAGCAGTACTTC. Residues: CASSDRGQLGEQYF.

The rearrangement uses TRBV13 and TRBJ2-7; 11 bases line up with TRBD1. The J call may be mistaken, given a closer DNA end match to TRBJ2-5. This CDR3 comprises 17 residues. The germline V gene has CDR1 PRHDT and CDR2 FYEKMQ (reference sequence). This CDR3 is CASSLAPGQGEQETQYF. For the CDR3, the DNA is TGTGCCAGCAGCTTAGCTCCGGGACAGGGGGAACAAGAGACCCAGTACTTC.

This sequence joins TRBV28 and TRBJ2-3; 9 nucleotides agree with TRBD1. The V gene end was trimmed by 4 bases and the J gene end by 0 bases; junction bases not matched to a gene: 5. The germline CDR1 and CDR2 sequences are MDHEN and SYDVKM. CDR3 length: 16 amino acids. The CDR3 protein is CASSSGTGYSTDTQYF. The DNA of the CDR3 is TGTGCCAGCAGTTCCGGGACAGGGTATAGCACAGATACGCAGTATTTT.

By proportion, this clone is large (0.1 to 1%). The chain combines TRBV10-3 with TRBJ2-5; 7 positions agree with TRBD1. The CDR3 is made up of 16 amino acids. After removal of 6 bases from V and 1 base from J, the junction contained 11 bases not matched to a gene. Germline assignment: CDR1 ENHRY and CDR2 SYGVKD. CDR3 nucleotide sequence: TGTGCCATCAGCCTCGGCTCGGGACAGAGCCAAGAGACCCAGTACTTC. Translated, it gives CAISLGSGQSQETQYF.

The V and J genes are TRBV25-1 and TRBJ2-7, with 8 bases aligning to TRBD1. CDR3 length equals 15 residues. Germline V gives CDR1 MGHDK, CDR2 SYGVNS. The junction had 11 bases not matched to a gene; V was cut back by 8 bases and J by 2 bases. For the CDR3, the DNA is TGTGCCAGCGCACCAGGGGGCAGGGGACCCTACGAGCAGTACTTC. Translation: CASAPGGRGPYEQYF.

This chain links TRBV2 with TRBJ2-1, with 12 nucleotides matching TRBD2. This CDR3 is 14 amino acids long. Germline V gene lookup returns CDR1 SNHLY and CDR2 FYNNEI. The V gene end was trimmed by 6 bases and the J gene end by 3 bases; junction bases not matched to a gene: 0. The CDR3, as DNA: TGTGCCAGCAGGGGACTAGCGGGCTACAATGAGCAGTTCTTC. It is translated as CASRGLAGYNEQFF. Supplemented by reference TRBV2 and TRBJ2-1, the full variable domain reads EPEVTQTPSHQVTQMGQEVILRCVPISNHLYFYWYRQILGQKVEFLVSFYNNEISEKSEIFDDQFSVERPDGSNFTLKIRSTKLEDSAMYFCASRGLAGYNEQFFGPGTRLTVL.

The V call is TRBV5-3, the J call TRBJ2-3, with D uncertain. TRBV5-3 is classed as an ORF, of uncertain function. The V end was cut by 4 bases, the J end by 2 bases, with 8 bases between. This CDR3 contains 13 residues. CDR3 sequence (DNA): TGTGCCAGAAGCCCTACCTACACAGATACGCAGTATTTT. It is translated as CARSPTYTDTQYF.

The chain couples TRBV5-1 to TRBJ2-7; possible D gene TRBD2, 5 bases. V was pared by 4 bases and J by 4 bases, with 12 bases between. CDR3 length equals 13 residues. Germline CDR1 and CDR2: SGHRS and YFSETQ. The CDR3 spells CASSPGVAYEQYF. The CDR3 coding sequence is TGCGCCAGCAGCCCCGGGGTGGCGTACGAGCAGTACTTC.

The chain joins TRBV5-1 to TRBJ2-3; 8 bases match TRBD1. The CDR3 loop spans 13 amino acids. The V and J ends lost 4 bases and 5 bases, in that order; junction bases with no gene match: 3. Germline-derived CDR1 and CDR2 are SGHRS and YFSETQ. The CDR3 DNA sequence: TGCGCCAGCAGCACAACAGGGGGAGATACGCAGTATTTT. It yields the protein CASSTTGGDTQYF.

The V gene is TRBV11-2, the J gene TRBJ2-1; 9 bases fit TRBD2. The CDR3 length is 15 residues. CDR1 and CDR2 from the germline V gene are SGHAT and FQNNGV. The V segment lost 3 bases and the J segment 0 bases; nucleotides outside the gene matches: 0. Here the CDR3 DNA reads TGTGCCAGCAGCTTTAGCGGGAGCTCCTACAATGAGCAGTTCTTC. It encodes CASSFSGSSYNEQFF.

This clone was picked up one time. V usage is TRBV27 and J usage is TRBJ2-1; 9 bases fit TRBD2. The CDR3 runs 16 residues. Germline lookup yields CDR1 MNHEY and CDR2 SMNVEV (reference sequence). V lost 1 base and J lost 7; bases outside the gene matches: 8. Here the CDR3 reads CASSLFGREGLNEQFF. The CDR3 region has the DNA TGTGCCAGCAGTTTATTCGGGCGGGAGGGCCTAAATGAGCAGTTCTTC.

The chain has TRBV5-6 and TRBJ2-1, with 12 nucleotides matching TRBD2. The V gene end was trimmed by 2 bases and the J gene end by 8 bases; junction bases not matched to a gene: 5. Germline V gives CDR1 SGHDT, CDR2 YYEEEE. This CDR3 has 15 residues. The CDR3 DNA sequence: TGTGCCAGCAGCTTCGCGACTAGCGGGAGCCATGAGCAGTTCTTC. This sequence encodes CASSFATSGSHEQFF.